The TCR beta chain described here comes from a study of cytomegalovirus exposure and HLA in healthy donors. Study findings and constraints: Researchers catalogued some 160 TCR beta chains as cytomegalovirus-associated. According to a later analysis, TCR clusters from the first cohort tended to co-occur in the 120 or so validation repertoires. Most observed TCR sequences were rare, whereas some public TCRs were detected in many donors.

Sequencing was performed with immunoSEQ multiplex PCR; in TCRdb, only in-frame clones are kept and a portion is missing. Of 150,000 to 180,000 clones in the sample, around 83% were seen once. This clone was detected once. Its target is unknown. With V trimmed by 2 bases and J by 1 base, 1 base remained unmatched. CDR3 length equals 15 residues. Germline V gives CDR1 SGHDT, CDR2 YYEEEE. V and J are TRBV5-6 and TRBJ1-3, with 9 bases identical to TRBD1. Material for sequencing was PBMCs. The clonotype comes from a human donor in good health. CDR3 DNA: TGTGCCAGCAGCTTCGGGACAGGGTCTGGAAACACCATATATTTT. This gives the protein CASSFGTGSGNTIYF.